The subject of this entry is one T cell receptor (beta chain). The CDR3 length is 14 residues. CDR1 and CDR2 from the germline V gene are SGHDT and YYEEEE. V gave up 1 base and J gave up 4 bases; unmatched junction bases: 4. The source of the sample is a study of CD8+ T cells in alopecia areata. The authors extracted RNA and reverse transcribed it into cDNA as the sequencing template. Libraries were prepared by immunoSEQ multiplex PCR; TCRdb keeps only in-frame clonotypes and omits some of them. The sample shows some 100,000 clones, around 61% of them seen only once. The sequenced sample consisted of CD4+ T cells sorted from blood. The rearrangement uses TRBV5-6 and TRBJ2-7; TRBD2 matches at 8 bases. The TCR originated in a human donor in good health. Written as DNA, the CDR3 is TGTGCCAGCAGCTTGTTGCGGGGGGAGTACGAGCAGTACTTC. Amino acids: CASSLLRGEYEQYF.